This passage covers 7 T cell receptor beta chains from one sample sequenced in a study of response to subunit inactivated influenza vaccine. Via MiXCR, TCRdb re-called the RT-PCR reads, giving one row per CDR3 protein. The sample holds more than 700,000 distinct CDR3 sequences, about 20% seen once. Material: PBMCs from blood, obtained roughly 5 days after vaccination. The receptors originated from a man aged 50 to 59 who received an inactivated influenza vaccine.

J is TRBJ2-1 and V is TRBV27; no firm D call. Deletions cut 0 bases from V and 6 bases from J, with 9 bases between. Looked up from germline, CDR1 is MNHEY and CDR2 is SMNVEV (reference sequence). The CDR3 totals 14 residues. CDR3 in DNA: TGTGCCAGCAGTTTATCTTTTGGGTTCAATGAGCAGTTCTTC. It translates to CASSLSFGFNEQFF.

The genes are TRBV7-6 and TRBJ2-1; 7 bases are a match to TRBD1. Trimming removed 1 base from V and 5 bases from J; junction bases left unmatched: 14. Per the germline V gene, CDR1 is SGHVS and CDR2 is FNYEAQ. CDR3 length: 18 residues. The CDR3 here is CASSLVPPYTGTDNEQFF. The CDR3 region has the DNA TGTGCCAGCAGCTTAGTCCCCCCCTACACCGGGACAGACAATGAGCAGTTCTTC.

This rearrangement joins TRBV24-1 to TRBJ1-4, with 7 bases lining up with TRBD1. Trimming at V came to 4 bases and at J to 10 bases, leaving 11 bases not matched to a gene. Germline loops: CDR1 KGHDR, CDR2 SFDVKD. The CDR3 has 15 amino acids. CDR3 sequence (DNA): TGTGCCACCAGTGACCCCGGGACAGCGTCGGGAAAACTGTTTTTT. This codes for CATSDPGTASGKLFF.

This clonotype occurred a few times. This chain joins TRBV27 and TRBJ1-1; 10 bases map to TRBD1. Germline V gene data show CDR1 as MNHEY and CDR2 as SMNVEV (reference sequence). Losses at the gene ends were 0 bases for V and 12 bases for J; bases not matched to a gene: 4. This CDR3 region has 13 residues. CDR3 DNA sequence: TGTGCCAGCAGTTTATCGAGACAGGGGGCTACTTTCTTT. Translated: CASSLSRQGATFF.

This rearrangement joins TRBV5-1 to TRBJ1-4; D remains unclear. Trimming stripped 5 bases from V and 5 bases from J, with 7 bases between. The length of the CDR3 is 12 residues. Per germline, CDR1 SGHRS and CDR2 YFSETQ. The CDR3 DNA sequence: TGCGCCAGCAGGGAGAGGAATGAAAAACTGTTTTTT. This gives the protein CASRERNEKLFF.

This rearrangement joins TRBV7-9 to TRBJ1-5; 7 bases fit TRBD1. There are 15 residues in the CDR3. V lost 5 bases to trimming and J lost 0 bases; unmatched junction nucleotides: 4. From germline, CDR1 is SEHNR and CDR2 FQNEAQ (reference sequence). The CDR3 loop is CASSVGGSSNQPQHF. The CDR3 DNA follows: TGTGCCAGCAGCGTAGGGGGCAGTAGCAATCAGCCCCAGCATTTT.

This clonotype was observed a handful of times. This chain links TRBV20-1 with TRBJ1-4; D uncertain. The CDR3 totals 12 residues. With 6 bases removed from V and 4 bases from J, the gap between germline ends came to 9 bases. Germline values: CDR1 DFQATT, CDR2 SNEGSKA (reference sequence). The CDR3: CSAQQLNEKLFF. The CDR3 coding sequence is TGCAGTGCCCAACAGCTTAATGAAAAACTGTTTTTT.